The 4 T cell receptor beta chains listed next were all sequenced from one sample in a study of T cells after yellow fever vaccination. TCRdb recomputed calls from the 5' RACE reads with MiXCR, one row per CDR3 protein. This table holds about 170,000 distinct CDR3 sequences, roughly 11% found once. The sample was CD8+ T cells sorted from PBMCs, taken 15 days after the yellow fever booster vaccination. These receptors all come from a man aged 18-30 years who received the YFV17D yellow fever vaccine.

The chain couples TRBV29-1 to TRBJ2-3, with 9 bases that match TRBD2. This CDR3 has 14 amino acids. The germline V gene encodes CDR1 SQVTM and CDR2 ANQGSEA. With 7 bases clipped from V and 2 bases from J, the junction kept 7 bases outside the gene matches. The CDR3 DNA reads TGCAGCGGAGAGACTAGCGGTACCACAGATACGCAGTATTTT. Protein product: CSGETSGTTDTQYF.

The chain is built from TRBV12-3 or TRBV12-4 and TRBJ1-2, with no clear D. Trimming removed 8 bases from V and 0 bases from J, with 7 bases in between. The CDR3 totals 12 residues. The CDR3, as DNA: TGTGCCAGCCAAGGGCCTAACTATGGCTACACCTTC. This gives the protein CASQGPNYGYTF.

This clonotype was observed a few times. The chain combines TRBV6-1 with TRBJ1-1, with D unresolved. The CDR3 has 11 residues. Germline CDR1 and CDR2: MNHNS and SASEGT. Between the trimmed V and J ends, which lost 2 bases and 6 bases, there was a span of 4 bases. The CDR3 DNA sequence: TGTGCCAGCAGTGAATGGTCTGAAGCTTTCTTT. This sequence encodes CASSEWSEAFF.

The chain uses TRBV6-5 and TRBJ1-6; D is ambiguous. The V gene's germline CDR1 is MNHEY and CDR2 SVGAGI. Trimming pared 0 bases from V and 7 bases from J, leaving 4 bases between. There are 13 residues in the CDR3. The CDR3 reads CASSYSSNSPLHF. CDR3 DNA sequence: TGTGCCAGCAGTTACTCGAGCAATTCACCCCTCCACTTT.